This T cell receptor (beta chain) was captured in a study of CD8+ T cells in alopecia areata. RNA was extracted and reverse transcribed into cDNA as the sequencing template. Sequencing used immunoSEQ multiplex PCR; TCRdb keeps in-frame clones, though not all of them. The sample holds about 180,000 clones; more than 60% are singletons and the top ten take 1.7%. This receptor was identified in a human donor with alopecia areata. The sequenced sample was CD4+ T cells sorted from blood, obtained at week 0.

The DNA for the CDR3 is TGTGCCAGCAAGGGGGGAGGTAACACCGGGGAGCTGTTTTTT. Translating gives CASKGGGNTGELFF. This chain joins TRBV27 and TRBJ2-2; D could derive from TRBD1 or TRBD2 (6 bases each). V was shortened by 7 bases and J by 2 bases, with 11 bases between the two germline ends. The CDR3 is made up of 14 amino acids. Per the germline V gene, CDR1 is MNHEY and CDR2 is SMNVEV (reference sequence).